The clone carrying this T cell receptor beta chain was counted between two and nine times. Trimming pared 6 bases from V and 10 bases from J, leaving 13 bases between. This CDR3 spans 13 amino acids. From germline, CDR1 is MDHEN and CDR2 SYDVKM. Memory CD4+ cells were defined as CD4+CD45RO+CD25-. After constant-region reverse-primer amplification, full-length variable regions underwent semi-nested PCR with Nested Universal Primer A. MiXCR, run by TCRdb on the 5' RACE reads, gives a single entry per CDR3 protein. Of tens of thousands of distinct CDR3 sequences in the sample, approximately 31% are singletons; the top ten hold more than 3.5%.

This chain connects TRBV28 to TRBJ1-6; D unclear. This receptor was obtained from a female donor with breast cancer. The sequenced sample was tumor-infiltrating memory CD4+ T cells sorted from the breast tumor. Documented subset: memory CD4+ T cells, CD4+CD45RO+CD25-. Written as DNA, the CDR3 is TGTGCCAGCAGCCTTGGCTTAAGGTCACCCCTCCACTTT. The encoded protein is CASSLGLRSPLHF.